These T cell receptor beta chains were read from a single sample in a study of blood T cell repertoires in COVID-19. Using immunoSEQ multiplex PCR, the repertoire was profiled, and TCRdb retains in-frame clones only, with some absent. Of 200,000 to 250,000 clones in the sample, 87% are singletons; the top ten hold 9.5% to 14%. Sequences were obtained from PBMCs or T cells enriched from blood (not recorded which). The receptors shown here come from a man younger than 45 who had recovered from COVID-19. Both conserved end residues are part of each CDR3. The D gene is left open where the match is weak. Clone size is shown for a subset of rows, as once, few, many or a class of expanded clone.

>-|TRBJ1-4|-|TRBV18
TGTGCCAGCTCACCGGACAGTCGTTTAGGGGAAAAACTGTTTTTT
CASSPDSRLGEKLFF
>-|TRBJ1-1|TRBD1|TRBV18
TGTGCCAGCTCACCAACGACAGGGGCGGACACTGAAGCTTTCTTT
CASSPTTGADTEAFF
>-|TRBJ2-7|TRBD2|TRBV2
TGTGCCAGCAGTGACACTAGCGGATCCAACGAGCAGTACTTC
CASSDTSGSNEQYF
>-|TRBJ2-7|TRBD1|TRBV18
TGTGCCAGCTCACCGCCGGGACAGGCGACCTACGAGCAGTACTTC
CASSPPGQATYEQYF
>-|TRBJ2-7|-|TRBV6-5
TGTGCCAGCAGTTCGCTAGCTCAAGAGCAGTACTTC
CASSSLAQEQYF
>-|TRBJ2-1|-|TRBV5-6
TGTGCCAGCAGCCCAGGGACAGAGCAGTTCTTC
CASSPGTEQFF
>-|TRBJ2-2|TRBD1|TRBV7-2
TGTGCCGTACACCCAGGGGGGAACACCGGGGAGCTGTTTTTT
CAVHPGGNTGELFF
>few|TRBJ2-7|TRBD1|TRBV14
TGTGCCAGCAGCCAAGATTACAGGGGCTACGAGCAGTACTTC
CASSQDYRGYEQYF
>once|TRBJ2-7|TRBD1|TRBV18
TGTGCCAGCTCACCCGGACAGGTCTACGAGCAGTACTTC
CASSPGQVYEQYF
>once|TRBJ1-2|-|TRBV5-8
TGTGCCAGCAGCTTGGATGGGACTGACTATGGCTACACCTTC
CASSLDGTDYGYTF
>once|TRBJ2-1|-|TRBV4-1
TGCGCCAGCAGCCAAGCGTCCATCCTACTTTATTACTACAATGAGCAGTTCTTC
CASSQASILLYYYNEQFF
>-|TRBJ1-2|TRBD1|TRBV30
TGTGCCTGGAGTCCAACAGGGGGTGATGGCTACACCTTC
CAWSPTGGDGYTF
>-|TRBJ1-2|-|TRBV6-5
TGTGCCAGCAGTTACTCGAGGTGGGGGGTCTATGGCTACACCTTC
CASSYSRWGVYGYTF
>-|TRBJ2-5|TRBD1|TRBV5-1
TGCGCCAGCAGCTTGGCCCCAGGGGGCGCGGAGACCCAGTACTTC
CASSLAPGGAETQYF
>-|TRBJ1-2|TRBD1|TRBV6-5
TGTGCCAGCAGGGCCTACGACAGGGCCTATGGCTACACCTTC
CASRAYDRAYGYTF
>-|TRBJ2-3|TRBD1|TRBV5-4
TGTGCCAGCAGCTTGCGACAGGGGTCACCAGATACGCAGTATTTT
CASSLRQGSPDTQYF
>-|TRBJ2-7|TRBD2|TRBV11-2
TGTGCCAGCAGCCCCCCCGGGAGGGCCGGGGAGCAGTACTTC
CASSPPGRAGEQYF
>-|TRBJ1-2|TRBD1|TRBV7-9
TGTGCCAGCAGCTCACCCGGGACAGGGAACTATGGCTACACCTTC
CASSSPGTGNYGYTF
>-|TRBJ2-7|TRBD2|TRBV9
TGTGCCAGCAGCGTAGTGGGAGGGACCGAGCAGTACTTC
CASSVVGGTEQYF
>-|TRBJ2-3|TRBD1|TRBV18
TGTGCCAGCTCACCCTCCGGGACAGGGACGGCAGATACGCAGTATTTT
CASSPSGTGTADTQYF
>-|TRBJ1-4|TRBD1|TRBV16
TGTGCCAGCAGCCAACCCGGGACAGATAATGAAAAACTGTTTTTT
CASSQPGTDNEKLFF